The next 27 T cell receptor beta chains were all read from a single sample in a study of vaccination effects on CD4 cells after COVID-19 (dated by TCRdb to the early 2020s). In the ViraFEST assay, PBMC were stimulated with viral peptide pools, and TCR sequencing was then used to find antigen-specific CD4+ T cell clonotypes based on their expansion. After less than 13 days of culture, CD4+ T cells were isolated with the EasySep CD4+ T cell isolation kit. Convalescent patients had PCR-confirmed SARS-CoV-2 infection between March and December 2020, before Alpha, Beta and Delta variants emerged in the United States. The library was made by the immunoSEQ multiplex PCR assay. The source is immuneACCESS, and TCRdb retained only in-frame sequences with V and J called. Part of the clones is not carried over; for the studies checked, unresolved V genes explain less than half of this, and the remainder is unexplained. The sample contains around 30,000 clones, 65% to 75% of them found a single time. The leading ten clones occupy 18% of the sample.

Their antigens are not known. The sample in question was CD4+ T cells from PBMCs cultured with SARS-CoV-2 spike peptides, obtained before COVID-19 vaccination. The sample's cell subset or site, from its label and the paper: SARS-CoV-2 spike overlapping peptide pool stimulation. These receptors were collected from a human donor who had a prior SARS-CoV-2 infection.

The chain combines TRBV5-1 with TRBJ2-1; 10 bases map to TRBD2. The V segment lost 2 bases and the J segment 4 bases; nucleotides outside the gene matches: 6. The CDR3 length is 16 residues. CDR1 is SGHRS and CDR2 is YFSETQ in the germline V gene. The CDR3 here is CASSFLPSGGYNEQFF. In DNA, the CDR3 is TGCGCCAGCAGCTTTCTCCCTAGCGGGGGATACAATGAGCAGTTCTTC.

The chain joins TRBV7-2 to TRBJ2-7; no firm D call. The V end was cut by 5 bases, the J end by 2 bases, with 16 bases between. In germline, CDR1 is SGHTA, CDR2 FQGNSA. The CDR3 loop spans 15 amino acids. The CDR3 sequence is CASSRGRVAAYEQYF. The CDR3 DNA reads TGTGCCAGCAGCAGAGGCCGGGTGGCTGCCTACGAGCAGTACTTC.

The sample holds a few counts of this clone. V usage is TRBV3-1 (or the pseudogene TRBV3-2) and J usage is TRBJ2-7; D remains unclear. This CDR3 contains 14 residues. Germline CDR1 is LGHDT and CDR2 is YNNKEL (reference sequence). The V end was cut by 2 bases, the J end by 5 bases, with 13 bases between. The CDR3 nucleotides read TGTGCCAGCAGCCAATTGGCAGGTTCCCACGAGCAGTACTTC. Translating it yields CASSQLAGSHEQYF.

This sequence joins TRBV21-1 and TRBJ2-7; the table's D call, TRBD1, was not checked against the DNA. TRBV21-1 is described as a pseudogene. The CDR3 loop spans 23 amino acids. In DNA form, the CDR3 reads TGTGCCAGCAGCAAAGTTCTAAAAACTCAGGGAAGGACAGGGGCGCCATCCCGGGGTGAGCAGTACTTC. Its translation is CASSKVLKTQGRTGAPSRGEQYF.

This sequence joins TRBV19 and TRBJ2-7; 11 positions match TRBD2. The CDR3 is made up of 15 amino acids. Germline CDR1 is LNHDA and CDR2 is SQIVND (reference sequence). V was pared by 5 bases and J by 3 bases, with 6 bases of the junction left unmatched. CDR3 nucleotides: TGTGCCAGTAGTTTAGGGACTAGCGGACTCTACGAGCAGTACTTC. Its translation is CASSLGTSGLYEQYF.

This clone was observed once. The chain has TRBV7-2 and TRBJ2-3; D unclear. In germline, CDR1 is SGHTA, CDR2 FQGNSA. Between the trimmed V and J ends, which lost 11 bases and 1 base, there was a span of 16 bases. The CDR3 is 14 residues long. The CDR3 spells CAGSRVAGTDTQYF. CDR3 DNA sequence: TGTGCCGGGTCGAGAGTGGCTGGCACAGATACGCAGTATTTT. The full variable domain, its missing parts supplied by reference TRBV7-2 and TRBJ2-3, is GAGVSQSPSNKVTEKGKDVELRCDPISGHTALYWYRQSLGQGLEFLIYFQGNSAPDKSGLPSDRFSAERTGGSVSTLTIQRTQQEDSAVYLCAGSRVAGTDTQYFGPGTRLTVL.

The chain links TRBV20-1 to TRBJ2-7, with 7 bases identical to TRBD1. Germline V gives CDR1 DFQATT, CDR2 SNEGSKA (reference sequence). The V segment lost 3 bases and the J segment 2 bases; nucleotides outside the gene matches: 16. The CDR3 loop spans 17 amino acids. CDR3 nucleotide sequence: TGCAGTGCTAGTCCTGCGCAGGGGGAAAGTAAAACCTACGAGCAGTACTTC. It yields the protein CSASPAQGESKTYEQYF.

The chain combines TRBV5-4 with TRBJ2-5; perhaps D is TRBD1 or TRBD2 (6 bases each). Between the trimmed V and J ends, which lost 4 bases and 1 base, there was a span of 14 bases. The CDR3 is made up of 15 amino acids. The V gene's germline CDR1 is SGHNT and CDR2 YYREEE (reference sequence). The CDR3 sequence is CASSGGQRVQETQYF. CDR3 nucleotides: TGTGCCAGCAGCGGGGGGCAGAGAGTCCAAGAGACCCAGTACTTC.

V and J are TRBV24-1 and TRBJ1-2; D might be TRBD1 (5 bases). Trimming pared 3 bases from V and 4 bases from J, leaving 17 bases between. The V gene's germline CDR1 is KGHDR and CDR2 SFDVKD. The CDR3 extends over 16 amino acids. The CDR3, as DNA: TGTGCCACCAGTGATGCGACAGCCAAATCTTTCTATGGCTACACCTTC. Amino acids: CATSDATAKSFYGYTF.

The chain employs TRBV19 and TRBJ1-5, with no clear D. The CDR3 totals 17 residues. The V end was cut by 5 bases, the J end by 1 base, with 18 bases between. Per germline, CDR1 LNHDA and CDR2 SQIVND (reference sequence). The DNA of the CDR3 is TGTGCCAGTAGTCTCCAAATGAGTTTTAGGAGCAATCAGCCCCAGCATTTT. It specifies CASSLQMSFRSNQPQHF.

The chain uses TRBV19 and TRBJ2-3, with D tentatively TRBD2 (6 bases). Germline values: CDR1 LNHDA, CDR2 SQIVND (reference sequence). The CDR3 is made up of 16 amino acids. V was pared by 6 bases and J by 3 bases, with 19 bases between. The CDR3 nucleotides read TGTGCCAGTAGCCGATATCTGGGAGGTGGTACAGATACGCAGTATTTT. This translates into CASSRYLGGGTDTQYF.

In its sample, this clone was seen a few times. The gene calls are TRBV19 and TRBJ2-7; 7 bases fit TRBD2. The CDR3 sequence is 15 residues long. V shed 3 bases, J shed 2 bases, and the junction held 7 bases outside the gene matches. Germline assignment: CDR1 LNHDA and CDR2 SQIVND (reference sequence). The CDR3 sequence is CASSIGASGAYEQYF. The CDR3 DNA reads as TGTGCCAGTAGTATTGGGGCTAGCGGAGCCTACGAGCAGTACTTC.

The rearrangement uses TRBV7-2 and TRBJ1-3; possibly TRBD1 for D (5 bases). The germline V gene has CDR1 SGHTA and CDR2 FQGNSA. CDR3 length equals 12 residues. The germline V and J ends were trimmed by 7 bases and 7 bases, with 11 bases remaining between them. The CDR3 coding sequence is TGTGCCAGCACCCCAGGGATGAACACCATATATTTT. Translation: CASTPGMNTIYF.

V gene TRBV10-3 combines with J gene TRBJ2-7; the D call may be TRBD1 or TRBD2 (5 bases each). V was clipped by 10 bases and J by 0 bases, with 19 bases between them. The germline V gene has CDR1 ENHRY and CDR2 SYGVKD. The CDR3 has 15 residues. CDR3 protein: CATIREPRASYEQYF. DNA for the CDR3: TGTGCCACCATACGGGAACCCAGGGCCTCCTACGAGCAGTACTTC.

This sequence joins TRBV5-1 and TRBJ2-5, with TRBD1 as a possible D gene (6 bases). The ends were cut back, 4 bases at V and 4 bases at J, with 14 bases in the middle. CDR1 is SGHRS and CDR2 is YFSETQ in the germline V gene. This CDR3 has 14 residues. The CDR3 DNA follows: TGCGCCAGCAGCGAGGGGGTTGAGGGAGAGACCCAGTACTTC. Translated, it gives CASSEGVEGETQYF.

The chain carries TRBV4-3 and TRBJ1-2; no firm D call. Trimming shortened V by 5 bases and J by 2 bases, and 9 bases separated the two germline ends. The germline V gene encodes CDR1 LGHNA and CDR2 YSLEER. There are 13 residues in the CDR3. The CDR3: CASSTRENYGYTF. The CDR3 DNA reads as TGCGCCAGCAGCACTCGGGAGAACTATGGCTACACCTTC.

The V and J genes are TRBV2 and TRBJ2-5; 14 bases fit TRBD2. CDR3 length: 15 amino acids. Trimming took 7 bases from V and 4 from J; bases not matched to a gene: 5. CDR1 SNHLY and CDR2 FYNNEI come from the germline V gene. The CDR3 is CASKPGLAGGETQYF. The CDR3 nucleotides are TGTGCCAGCAAGCCAGGACTAGCGGGAGGAGAGACCCAGTACTTC. The full variable domain, completed using reference TRBV2 and TRBJ2-5, is EPEVTQTPSHQVTQMGQEVILRCVPISNHLYFYWYRQILGQKVEFLVSFYNNEISEKSEIFDDQFSVERPDGSNFTLKIRSTKLEDSAMYFCASKPGLAGGETQYFGPGTRLLVL.

This clone was recorded a few times. The CDR3 region is CASSQDRAGRTGELFF. CDR3 DNA: TGTGCCAGCAGCCAAGATCGGGCGGGAAGGACCGGGGAGCTGTTTTTT. This chain uses TRBV4-2 with TRBJ2-2; maybe TRBD2 (6 bases). The CDR3 extends over 16 amino acids. The V and J ends lost 0 bases and 5 bases respectively, with 13 bases between them. Germline CDR1 and CDR2: LGHNA and YNFKEQ.

The V call is TRBV5-4, the J call TRBJ2-1, with 9 bases identical to TRBD1. Germline loops: CDR1 SGHNT, CDR2 YYREEE (reference sequence). This CDR3 is 15 amino acids long. V was clipped by 3 bases and J by 7 bases; unmatched bases: 8. The CDR3 region is CASSSPGQGDNEQFF. The CDR3, as DNA: TGTGCCAGCAGCTCCCCGGGACAGGGCGATAATGAGCAGTTCTTC.

The chain uses TRBV9 and TRBJ2-1, with TRBD2 matching over 14 bases. CDR1 is SGDLS, CDR2 YYNGEE, per germline. Trimming at V came to 0 bases and at J to 0 bases, leaving 11 bases not matched to a gene. CDR3 length: 21 residues. In DNA, the CDR3 is TGTGCCAGCAGCGTAGAAGAGTGGGGACTAGCGGGAGTGAGCTCCTACAATGAGCAGTTCTTC. It specifies CASSVEEWGLAGVSSYNEQFF.

In nucleotides, the CDR3 is TGTGCCAGCAGCTTAGCTTGGCAGGGGGAGGAAAAACTGTTTTTT. This translates into CASSLAWQGEEKLFF. This chain connects TRBV7-8 to TRBJ1-4, with 7 bases aligning to TRBD1. Germline V gene data show CDR1 as SGHVS and CDR2 as FQNEAQ. The CDR3 spans 15 residues. Trimming cost V 0 bases and J 8 bases; bases outside gene matches: 6.

This chain links TRBV2 with TRBJ1-1; D unresolved. Trimming took off 3 bases at V and 3 bases at J, with 2 bases between the two ends. Germline CDR1 is SNHLY and CDR2 is FYNNEI. The CDR3 consists of 11 residues. CDR3 DNA sequence: TGTGCCAGCAGTGAGTACACTGAAGCTTTCTTT. Amino acid sequence: CASSEYTEAFF.

The chain is built from TRBV27 and TRBJ1-5; perhaps TRBD1 as D (5 bases). This CDR3 comprises 16 residues. Germline values: CDR1 MNHEY, CDR2 SMNVEV (reference sequence). Trimming took off 9 bases at V and 0 bases at J, with 18 bases between the two ends. CDR3 sequence (DNA): TGTGCCAGTCACCCCGGGGGACCGTATAGCAATCAGCCCCAGCATTTT. Translation: CASHPGGPYSNQPQHF.

The V call is TRBV21-1, the J call TRBJ1-1; TRBD1, the table's D call, lacks a check against the DNA. TRBV21-1 is listed as a pseudogene. The CDR3 sequence is 15 residues long. CDR3 sequence reads: CASSKAQNRGSKAFF. The DNA of the CDR3 is TGTGCCAGCAGCAAAGCCCAAAATAGGGGGAGCAAAGCTTTCTTT.

This clone was counted a few times. This chain connects TRBV13 to TRBJ2-7, with 11 bases matching TRBD2. This CDR3 has 14 amino acids. V lost 4 bases and J lost 8; bases outside the gene matches: 7. Germline assignment: CDR1 PRHDT and CDR2 FYEKMQ (reference sequence). CDR3: CASSSGTSGFKQYF. In DNA, the CDR3 is TGTGCCAGCAGCTCCGGGACTAGCGGTTTCAAGCAGTACTTC. The full variable domain, rest sourced from reference TRBV13 and TRBJ2-7, is AAGVIQSPRHLIKEKRETATLKCYPIPRHDTVYWYQQGPGQDPQFLISFYEKMQSDKGSIPDRFSAQQFSDYHSELNMSSLELGDSALYFCASSSGTSGFKQYFGPGTRLTVT.

This clone was observed a few times. This sequence joins TRBV7-9 and TRBJ2-7, with D hard to call. The CDR3 has 13 residues. The V gene lost 5 bases and the J gene lost 4 bases, with 12 bases spanning the gap. Per the germline V gene, CDR1 is SEHNR and CDR2 is FQNEAQ (reference sequence). The chain's CDR3 is CASSPSSMYEQYF. As DNA, the CDR3 is TGTGCCAGCAGCCCAAGTTCCATGTACGAGCAGTACTTC.

V gene TRBV19 combines with J gene TRBJ2-7; the D gene is possibly TRBD1 (5 bases). In germline, CDR1 is LNHDA, CDR2 SQIVND (reference sequence). There are 14 residues in the CDR3. Trimming stripped 3 bases from V and 6 bases from J, with 15 bases between. Here the CDR3 DNA reads TGTGCCAGTAGTATGATTGGCAGGGTCTCCGAGCAGTACTTC. Encoded protein: CASSMIGRVSEQYF.